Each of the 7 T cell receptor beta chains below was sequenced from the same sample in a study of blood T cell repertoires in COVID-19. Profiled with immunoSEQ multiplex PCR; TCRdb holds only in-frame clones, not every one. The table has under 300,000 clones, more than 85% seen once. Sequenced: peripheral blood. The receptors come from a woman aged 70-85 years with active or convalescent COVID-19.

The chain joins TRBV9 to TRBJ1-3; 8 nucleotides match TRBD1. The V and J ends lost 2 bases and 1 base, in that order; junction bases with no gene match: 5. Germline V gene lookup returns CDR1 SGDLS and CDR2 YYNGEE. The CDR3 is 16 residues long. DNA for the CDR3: TGTGCCAGCAGCGTGTCGGACAGGGCATCTGGAAACACCATATATTTT. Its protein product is CASSVSDRASGNTIYF.

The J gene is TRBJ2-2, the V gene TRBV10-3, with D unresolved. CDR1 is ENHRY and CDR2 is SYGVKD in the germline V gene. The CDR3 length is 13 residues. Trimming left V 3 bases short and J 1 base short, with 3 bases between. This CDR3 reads CAISELNTGELFF. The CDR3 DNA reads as TGTGCCATCAGTGAACTGAACACCGGGGAGCTGTTTTTT.

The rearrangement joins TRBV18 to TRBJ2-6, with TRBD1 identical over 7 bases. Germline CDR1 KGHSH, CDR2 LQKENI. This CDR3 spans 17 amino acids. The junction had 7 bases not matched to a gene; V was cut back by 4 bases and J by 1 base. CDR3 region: CASSLRDRLSGANVLTF. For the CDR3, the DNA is TGTGCCAGCTCACTCCGGGACAGATTATCTGGGGCCAACGTCCTGACTTTC. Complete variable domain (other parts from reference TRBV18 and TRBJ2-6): NAGVMQNPRHLVRRRGQEARLRCSPMKGHSHVYWYRQLPEEGLKFMVYLQKENIIDESGMPKERFSAEFPKEGPSILRIQQVVRGDSAAYFCASSLRDRLSGANVLTFGAGSRLTVL.

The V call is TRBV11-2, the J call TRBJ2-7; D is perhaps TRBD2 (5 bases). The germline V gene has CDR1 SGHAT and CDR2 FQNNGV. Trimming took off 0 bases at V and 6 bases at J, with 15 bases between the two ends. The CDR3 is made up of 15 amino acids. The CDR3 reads CASSLEGAFWSEQYF. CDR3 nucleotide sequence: TGTGCCAGCAGCTTAGAGGGAGCATTCTGGAGCGAGCAGTACTTC.

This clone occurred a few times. CDR3 sequence reads: CASRTGGRLGNTIYF. The CDR3 DNA reads as TGTGCCAGCAGAACAGGGGGCCGCTTGGGAAACACCATATATTTT. The chain couples TRBV2 to TRBJ1-3, with 9 nucleotides matching TRBD1. V was clipped by 6 bases and J by 4 bases; unmatched bases: 7. CDR3 size: 15 residues. Germline values: CDR1 SNHLY, CDR2 FYNNEI.

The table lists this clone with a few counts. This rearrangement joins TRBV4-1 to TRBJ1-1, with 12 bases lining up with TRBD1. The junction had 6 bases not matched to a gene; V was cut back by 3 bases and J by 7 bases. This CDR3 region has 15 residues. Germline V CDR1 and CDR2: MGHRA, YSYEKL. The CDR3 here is CASSQRDRGLDEAFF. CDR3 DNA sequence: TGCGCCAGCAGCCAGAGGGACAGGGGGCTTGATGAAGCTTTCTTT.

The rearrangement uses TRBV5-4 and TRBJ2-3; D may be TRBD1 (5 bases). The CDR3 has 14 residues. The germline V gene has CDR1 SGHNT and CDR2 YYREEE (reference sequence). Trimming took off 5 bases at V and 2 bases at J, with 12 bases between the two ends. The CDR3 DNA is TGTGCCAGCAGTAATAGGGGCCTCACAGATACGCAGTATTTT. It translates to CASSNRGLTDTQYF.